The 27 T cell receptor beta chains below all came from one sample that was sequenced in a study of CD4 T cells in relation to SARS-CoV-2 and coronaviruses. These receptors lack a known antigen. Before the COVID-19 pandemic, during about 2010-2019, CD4+ T cells were taken from unexposed donors. CD4+ T cells were isolated from the cells after 10 days of culture. Only in-frame clones appear in the TCRdb table, and some are missing; sequencing was by immunoSEQ multiplex PCR. The sample contains 15,000 to 25,000 clones, more than 65% of which appear only once. Specimen: CD4+ T cells from PBMCs, cultured in vitro. The receptors stem from a human donor in good health.

The chain couples TRBV11-3 to TRBJ1-1; D remains ambiguous. The V end was cut by 5 bases, the J end by 6 bases, with 13 bases between. Looked up from germline, CDR1 is SGHNT and CDR2 is YENEEA. This CDR3 has 13 residues. CDR3 amino acids: CASSPSAVAEAFF. The CDR3 coding sequence is TGTGCCAGCAGCCCCTCAGCGGTCGCTGAAGCTTTCTTT.

This clone was found a few times. The rearrangement links TRBV5-1 to TRBJ2-2, with D perhaps being TRBD1 or TRBD2 (5 bases each). The V end lost 6 bases, the J end lost 6 bases, and 18 bases lay between the germline ends. Per the germline V gene, CDR1 is SGHRS and CDR2 is YFSETQ. The CDR3 covers 15 residues. This CDR3 is CASTPGPRDSGELFF. CDR3 in DNA: TGCGCCAGCACCCCGGGACCTCGTGATTCCGGGGAGCTGTTTTTT.

The V and J genes are TRBV7-9 and TRBJ2-6; D is unclear. Germline-derived CDR1 and CDR2 are SEHNR and FQNEAQ (reference sequence). The CDR3 spans 16 residues. V was pared by 5 bases and J by 0 bases, with 11 bases between. The CDR3 bases are TGTGCCAGCAGCCCCCGTGGCCCCTCTGGGGCCAACGTCCTGACTTTC. It yields the protein CASSPRGPSGANVLTF.

The rearrangement links TRBV4-3 to TRBJ2-6, with no clear D. Trimming removed 1 base from V and 0 bases from J, with 4 bases in between. The germline gives CDR1 LGHNA, CDR2 YSLEER. The CDR3 is 15 amino acids. CDR3 DNA sequence: TGCGCCAGCAGCCAAGCGGGCTCTGGGGCCAACGTCCTGACTTTC. This sequence encodes CASSQAGSGANVLTF.

The chain carries TRBV11-3 and TRBJ2-4; 8 nucleotides agree with TRBD1. Per germline, CDR1 SGHNT and CDR2 YENEEA. The CDR3 is made up of 14 amino acids. J lost 8 bases, V lost 5 bases, and 8 bases had no gene match. CDR3 amino acids: CASSHGQGSDIQYF. CDR3 coding DNA: TGTGCCAGCAGCCACGGACAGGGATCGGACATTCAGTACTTC. Full variable domain (remainder filled in from reference TRBV11-3 and TRBJ2-4): EAGVVQSPRYKIIEKKQPVAFWCNPISGHNTLYWYLQNLGQGPELLIRYENEEAVDDSQLPKDRFSAERLKGVDSTLKIQPAELGDSAVYLCASSHGQGSDIQYFGAGTRLSVL.

V gene TRBV18 combines with J gene TRBJ2-7, with D perhaps matching TRBD1 (6 bases). V gave up 3 bases and J gave up 5 bases, with 17 bases separating them. Germline assignment: CDR1 KGHSH and CDR2 LQKENI. The CDR3 length is 15 residues. CDR3: CASSPLPTGSHEQYF. The DNA of the CDR3 is TGTGCCAGCTCACCTTTACCCACAGGGTCCCACGAGCAGTACTTC.

The rearrangement joins TRBV3-1 (or the pseudogene TRBV3-2) to TRBJ2-1; tentatively, D is TRBD2 (5 bases). CDR1 LGHDT and CDR2 YNNKEL come from the germline V gene (reference sequence). V lost 0 bases to trimming and J lost 5 bases, with 17 bases between them. This CDR3 contains 17 residues. This chain's CDR3 is CASSQDPLQRLNNEQFF. The CDR3 DNA is TGTGCCAGCAGCCAAGATCCCCTACAGCGGTTAAACAATGAGCAGTTCTTC.

This clone was counted a few times. V usage is TRBV27 and J usage is TRBJ2-7; 12 positions match TRBD1. The J segment lost 1 base and the V segment lost 0 bases, leaving 10 bases of the junction unmatched. This CDR3 comprises 19 residues. Germline loops: CDR1 MNHEY, CDR2 SMNVEV (reference sequence). This CDR3 is CASSLSGTGGKRQSYEQYF. In nucleotides, the CDR3 is TGTGCCAGCAGTTTATCGGGGACAGGGGGCAAAAGGCAATCCTACGAGCAGTACTTC.

This clone appeared once. The chain uses TRBV4-3 and TRBJ2-5; 7 bases are a match to TRBD2. The CDR3 is 17 amino acids. Trimming removed 0 bases from V and 5 bases from J; junction bases left unmatched: 12. The germline gives CDR1 LGHNA, CDR2 YSLEER. The CDR3 sequence is CASSQELGGRAGETQYF. For the CDR3, the DNA is TGCGCCAGCAGCCAAGAATTGGGAGGGAGGGCGGGGGAGACCCAGTACTTC.

This rearrangement joins TRBV5-1 to TRBJ2-6; D is uncertain. Trimming took 0 bases from V and 1 from J, leaving 8 bases between them. CDR3 length: 16 residues. Germline CDR1 SGHRS, CDR2 YFSETQ. This chain's CDR3 is CASSLGSQSGANVLTF. CDR3 DNA: TGCGCCAGCAGCTTGGGTAGTCAATCTGGGGCCAACGTCCTGACTTTC.

The genes are TRBV19 and TRBJ2-6; D ambiguous. Germline CDR1 and CDR2: LNHDA and SQIVND (reference sequence). The V end lost 5 bases, the J end lost 0 bases, and 11 bases lay between the germline ends. This CDR3 is built from 16 residues. The CDR3 nucleotides read TGTGCCAGTAGTGGATACCTGAACTCTGGGGCCAACGTCCTGACTTTC. As protein: CASSGYLNSGANVLTF.

V gene TRBV4-3 combines with J gene TRBJ2-5; no definite D call. Germline loops: CDR1 LGHNA, CDR2 YSLEER. V lost 4 bases and J 5 bases, leaving 14 bases between the germline ends. There are 14 residues in the CDR3. In DNA, the CDR3 is TGCGCCAGCAGCCCCGGACGTCGGTCGGAGACCCAGTACTTC. Translation: CASSPGRRSETQYF.

This clone was picked up a small number of times. V gene TRBV7-9 combines with J gene TRBJ2-2; 9 bases map to TRBD1. CDR3 length equals 15 residues. Germline CDR1 reads SEHNR; CDR2 reads FQNEAQ (reference sequence). Germline trimming cut 5 bases from V and 6 bases from J; bases unmatched to any gene: 7. The CDR3 region is CASSARTGGSGELFF. The CDR3 DNA reads as TGTGCCAGCAGCGCGAGAACAGGGGGCTCCGGGGAGCTGTTTTTT.

This clone was seen a handful of times. The chain employs TRBV11-3 and TRBJ2-1; 8 bases match TRBD2. Losses at the gene ends were 5 bases for V and 4 bases for J; bases not matched to a gene: 7. This CDR3 is 15 amino acids long. In germline, CDR1 is SGHNT, CDR2 YENEEA. CDR3 sequence: CASSPNGGGYNEQFF. The CDR3 region has the DNA TGTGCCAGCAGCCCAAATGGCGGGGGGTACAATGAGCAGTTCTTC. The full variable domain, its missing parts supplied by reference TRBV11-3 and TRBJ2-1, is EAGVVQSPRYKIIEKKQPVAFWCNPISGHNTLYWYLQNLGQGPELLIRYENEEAVDDSQLPKDRFSAERLKGVDSTLKIQPAELGDSAVYLCASSPNGGGYNEQFFGPGTRLTVL.

The genes are TRBV6-5 and TRBJ2-7; perhaps TRBD2 as D (6 bases). V lost 3 bases and J 3 bases, leaving 9 bases between the germline ends. CDR1 is MNHEY and CDR2 is SVGAGI in the germline V gene. The CDR3 runs to 13 residues. CDR3 loop: CASSYIGGYEQYF. CDR3 nucleotide sequence: TGTGCCAGCAGTTATATCGGGGGCTACGAGCAGTACTTC.

This clone came up a few times. The V and J genes are TRBV19 and TRBJ2-7, with 9 nucleotides matching TRBD1. This CDR3 has 14 residues. The germline CDR1 and CDR2 sequences are LNHDA and SQIVND (reference sequence). The V segment lost 4 bases and the J segment 2 bases; nucleotides outside the gene matches: 3. CDR3 coding DNA: TGTGCCAGTAGTACACAGGGGGCCCCCTACGAGCAGTACTTC. It specifies CASSTQGAPYEQYF. Full variable domain (rest looked up from reference TRBV19 and TRBJ2-7): DGGITQSPKYLFRKEGQNVTLSCEQNLNHDAMYWYRQDPGQGLRLIYYSQIVNDFQKGDIAEGYSVSREKKESFPLTVTSAQKNPTAFYLCASSTQGAPYEQYFGPGTRLTVT.

The chain uses TRBV18 and TRBJ2-2; D remains unclear. Trimming pared 3 bases from V and 3 bases from J, leaving 11 bases between. In germline, CDR1 is KGHSH, CDR2 LQKENI. This CDR3 is 15 amino acids long. The CDR3 reads CASSPWADDTGELFF. For the CDR3, the DNA is TGTGCCAGCTCACCGTGGGCTGATGACACCGGGGAGCTGTTTTTT.

V and J are TRBV6-1 and TRBJ2-7, with D possibly being TRBD1 (6 bases). Germline lookup yields CDR1 MNHNS and CDR2 SASEGT. The CDR3 is 14 residues long. Trimming cost V 2 bases and J 6 bases, with 14 bases left between them. CDR3 protein: CASSEIGGPAEQYF. The CDR3 DNA reads TGTGCCAGCAGTGAAATTGGGGGCCCAGCCGAGCAGTACTTC.

The chain joins TRBV6-5 to TRBJ2-7, with 7 bases lining up with TRBD2. CDR1 is MNHEY and CDR2 is SVGAGI in the germline V gene. J lost 6 bases, V lost 11 bases, and 16 bases had no gene match. This CDR3 contains 14 residues. DNA of the CDR3: TGTGCCGCCTCATCGGGGGGACCCGCCGGCGAGCAGTACTTC. Encoded protein: CAASSGGPAGEQYF.

The chain carries TRBV7-2 and TRBJ2-3, with D perhaps TRBD1 (5 bases). The germline V gene has CDR1 SGHTA and CDR2 FQGNSA. Trimming took 4 bases from V and 2 from J, leaving 13 bases between them. This CDR3 has 15 amino acids. CDR3 DNA: TGTGCCAGCAGCTACCAGGACACCCACACAGATACGCAGTATTTT. Protein: CASSYQDTHTDTQYF.

CDR3 in amino acids: CASSLTTPSYEQYF. In DNA form, the CDR3 reads TGCGCCAGCAGCTTGACGACCCCTTCCTACGAGCAGTACTTC. J is TRBJ2-7 and V is TRBV5-1; unclear D gene. Germline V lookup: CDR1 SGHRS, CDR2 YFSETQ. The CDR3 spans 14 residues. Trimming left V 1 base short and J 1 base short, with 9 bases between.

This clone was observed a single time. The V and J genes are TRBV4-3 and TRBJ2-1; TRBD1 matches at 11 bases. Germline assignment: CDR1 LGHNA and CDR2 YSLEER. The CDR3 is made up of 16 amino acids. The junction had 9 bases not matched to a gene; V was cut back by 3 bases and J by 8 bases. Here the CDR3 DNA reads TGCGCCAGCAGCCAGCACTGGACAGGGGGCAGCGATGAGCAGTTCTTC. This encodes CASSQHWTGGSDEQFF.

The rearrangement uses TRBV9 and TRBJ1-2; D is undetermined. V was clipped by 0 bases and J by 8 bases, with 14 bases between them. The germline CDR1 and CDR2 sequences are SGDLS and YYNGEE. The CDR3 has 14 residues. This chain's CDR3 is CASSVDTGVWGYTF. As DNA, the CDR3 is TGTGCCAGCAGCGTAGATACTGGAGTGTGGGGCTACACCTTC.

V usage is TRBV6-5 and J usage is TRBJ1-5; no definite D call. V lost 1 base, J lost 4 bases, and 11 bases lay in between. CDR1 and CDR2 (germline): MNHEY, SVGAGI. The CDR3 is 15 amino acids. This CDR3 is CASSYYWEANQPQHF. The CDR3 DNA sequence: TGTGCCAGCAGTTACTATTGGGAAGCGAATCAGCCCCAGCATTTT.

This chain links TRBV11-3 with TRBJ1-6; D is unresolved. The CDR3 has 13 residues. Germline lookup yields CDR1 SGHNT and CDR2 YENEEA. The V end was cut by 0 bases, the J end by 5 bases, with 2 bases between. CDR3 DNA sequence: TGTGCCAGCAGCTTAGAAAATAATTCACCCCTCCACTTT. Its translation: CASSLENNSPLHF.

The chain employs TRBV7-2 and TRBJ2-1; 10 bases align to TRBD2. Germline CDR1 is SGHTA and CDR2 is FQGNSA. V trimming: 0 bases; J trimming: 8 bases; junction bases outside the gene matches: 10. This CDR3 region has 17 residues. Written as DNA, the CDR3 is TGTGCCAGCAGCTTAGCGCTGAGGAGCGGGGGGGCCGATGAGCAGTTCTTC. This encodes CASSLALRSGGADEQFF.

This clone came up a few times. This chain links TRBV1 with TRBJ2-7; the tabulated D call, TRBD2, remains unverified against the DNA. TRBV1 is a recognized pseudogene. This CDR3 region has 11 residues. The CDR3 sequence is CTGLGAHEQYF. The CDR3 DNA follows: TGCACCGGACTAGGGGCCCACGAGCAGTACTTC.